The 20 T cell receptor beta chains below come from one sample, sequenced in a study of technical replicates of blood from a handful of donors. This table comes from immunoSEQ multiplex PCR, and its TCRdb copy is limited to in-frame clones, with some not included. The sample has over 70,000 clones; approximately 95% are singletons. The sequencing sample was made of T cells isolated from PBMCs. These receptors originate from a human donor in good health.

The V call is TRBV19, the J call TRBJ1-2; D not certain. From germline, CDR1 is LNHDA and CDR2 SQIVND (reference sequence). This CDR3 has 15 residues. V lost 3 bases and J lost 1, with 12 bases in between. As DNA, the CDR3 is TGTGCCAGTAGTATTATTACGGGGAATAACTATGGCTACACCTTC. It yields the protein CASSIITGNNYGYTF.

This clone was seen a single time. J is TRBJ2-7 and V is TRBV11-1; TRBD1 is a possible D gene (5 bases). This CDR3 contains 13 residues. Germline lookup yields CDR1 SGHAT and CDR2 FQDESV (reference sequence). V was clipped by 3 bases and J by 7 bases, with 13 bases between them. The CDR3 sequence is CASSFGRVWEQYF. CDR3 sequence (DNA): TGTGCCAGCAGCTTCGGCAGGGTGTGGGAGCAGTACTTC.

The chain's CDR3 is CASSSRQGGYTF. In DNA, the CDR3 is TGTGCCAGCAGCTCAAGACAGGGTGGCTACACCTTC. The chain combines TRBV5-4 with TRBJ1-2, with 7 bases lining up with TRBD1. This CDR3 region has 12 residues. With V trimmed by 3 bases and J by 7 bases, 3 bases remained unmatched. CDR1 and CDR2 from the germline V gene are SGHNT and YYREEE (reference sequence). Full variable domain (outside the CDR3, taken from reference TRBV5-4 and TRBJ1-2): ETGVTQSPTHLIKTRGQQVTLRCSSQSGHNTVSWYQQALGQGPQFIFQYYREEENGRGNFPPRFSGLQFPNYSSELNVNALELDDSALYLCASSSRQGGYTFGSGTRLTVV.

The rearrangement joins TRBV6-5 to TRBJ1-1, with D uncertain. The CDR3 has 14 amino acids. V lost 3 bases, J lost 1 base, and 9 bases lay in between. The germline gives CDR1 MNHEY, CDR2 SVGAGI. CDR3: CASSYAGRNTEAFF. CDR3 coding DNA: TGTGCCAGCAGTTATGCGGGTAGGAACACTGAAGCTTTCTTT.

DNA of the CDR3: TGTGCCAGCAGCCCCCGGGGAGCGGGAAGTGAGCAGTTCTTC. Its translation is CASSPRGAGSEQFF. The chain recombines TRBV11-3 with TRBJ2-1, with 7 bases fitting TRBD2. The CDR3 is made up of 14 amino acids. V gave up 5 bases and J gave up 9 bases; unmatched junction bases: 10. Germline V CDR1 and CDR2: SGHNT, YENEEA.

The J gene is TRBJ1-1, the V gene TRBV15; perhaps TRBD1 as D (6 bases). The CDR3 has 13 residues. The germline gives CDR1 LNHNV, CDR2 YYDKDF (reference sequence). The V end lost 3 bases, the J end lost 2 bases, and 7 bases lay between the germline ends. Here the CDR3 DNA reads TGTGCCACCAGCAGGACAGGTAACACTGAAGCTTTCTTT. This sequence encodes CATSRTGNTEAFF.

As regards this clone: Other DNA variants within this sample encode the same CDR3. This sequence joins TRBV27 and TRBJ2-1; D uncertain. V was cut by 6 bases and J by 1 base, with 7 bases left in between. This CDR3 spans 13 amino acids. Germline lookup yields CDR1 MNHEY and CDR2 SMNVEV (reference sequence). The CDR3 spells CASSKESYNEQFF. The CDR3 coding sequence is TGTGCCAGCAGCAAAGAGTCCTACAATGAGCAGTTCTTC.

The chain links TRBV27 to TRBJ2-1, with 7 bases that match TRBD2. The CDR3 runs 12 residues. Losses at the gene ends were 4 bases for V and 12 bases for J; bases not matched to a gene: 6. The germline gives CDR1 MNHEY, CDR2 SMNVEV (reference sequence). The CDR3 DNA reads as TGTGCCAGCAGTTCCCCGACTAGCTTGCAGTTCTTC. Amino acid sequence: CASSSPTSLQFF.

The chain couples TRBV7-9 to TRBJ1-5; possible D gene TRBD1, 5 bases. Between the trimmed V and J ends, which lost 1 base and 5 bases, there was a span of 15 bases. CDR1 SEHNR and CDR2 FQNEAQ come from the germline V gene (reference sequence). The CDR3 sequence is 16 residues long. Here the CDR3 reads CASSLGLQGYHQPQHF. CDR3 nucleotide sequence: TGTGCCAGCAGCTTAGGGCTTCAGGGATATCATCAGCCCCAGCATTTT.

The chain joins TRBV5-4 to TRBJ1-2; TRBD1 aligns across 7 bases. Looked up from germline, CDR1 is SGHNT and CDR2 is YYREEE (reference sequence). The CDR3 runs to 15 residues. V trimming: 0 bases; J trimming: 4 bases; junction bases outside the gene matches: 6. CDR3 sequence reads: CASSLVGTDLYGYTF. CDR3 nucleotides: TGTGCCAGCAGCTTGGTCGGGACAGACCTCTATGGCTACACCTTC. Complete variable domain (other parts from reference TRBV5-4 and TRBJ1-2): ETGVTQSPTHLIKTRGQQVTLRCSSQSGHNTVSWYQQALGQGPQFIFQYYREEENGRGNFPPRFSGLQFPNYSSELNVNALELDDSALYLCASSLVGTDLYGYTFGSGTRLTVV.

The chain is built from TRBV29-1 and TRBJ2-5; tentatively, D is TRBD1 (5 bases). The CDR3 extends over 13 amino acids. The V end was cut by 2 bases, the J end by 0 bases, with 7 bases between. CDR1 and CDR2 (germline): SQVTM, ANQGSEA. The CDR3, as DNA: TGCAGCGTTGAAAAGGGGTACCAAGAGACCCAGTACTTC. This gives the protein CSVEKGYQETQYF.

This rearrangement joins TRBV19 to TRBJ2-2, with no clear D. Trimming left V 4 bases short and J 1 base short, with 7 bases between. This CDR3 has 14 residues. CDR1 LNHDA and CDR2 SQIVND come from the germline V gene (reference sequence). The CDR3 reads CASSTHMNTGELFF. The CDR3 nucleotides are TGTGCCAGTAGTACGCACATGAACACCGGGGAGCTGTTTTTT.

This chain links TRBV5-1 with TRBJ2-3, with D possibly being TRBD1 (5 bases). The CDR3 runs 15 residues. CDR1 is SGHRS, CDR2 YFSETQ, per germline. V was pared by 0 bases and J by 0 bases, with 8 bases between. The CDR3 DNA sequence: TGCGCCAGCAGCTTGGATGGACATAGCACAGATACGCAGTATTTT. Translation: CASSLDGHSTDTQYF.

The chain carries TRBV4-2 and TRBJ2-7; 9 positions match TRBD1. The CDR3 totals 17 residues. CDR1 and CDR2 (germline): LGHNA, YNFKEQ. V lost 3 bases to trimming and J lost 3 bases; unmatched junction nucleotides: 12. CDR3 sequence (DNA): TGTGCCAGCAGCCACTACCAGGTGGGACAGGGAATCTACGAGCAGTACTTC. This codes for CASSHYQVGQGIYEQYF.

The chain has TRBV5-1 and TRBJ2-1; 9 bases line up with TRBD2. Germline V CDR1 and CDR2: SGHRS, YFSETQ. The J segment lost 8 bases and the V segment lost 5 bases, leaving 2 bases of the junction unmatched. This CDR3 has 12 residues. Here the CDR3 DNA reads TGCGCCAGCAGACAGCGGGAGGATGAGCAGTTCTTC. Translated: CASRQREDEQFF. The entire variable domain, with the rest obtained from reference TRBV5-1 and TRBJ2-1, is as follows: KAGVTQTPRYLIKTRGQQVTLSCSPISGHRSVSWYQQTPGQGLQFLFEYFSETQRNKGNFPGRFSGRQFSNSRSEMNVSTLELGDSALYLCASRQREDEQFFGPGTRLTVL.

The rearrangement uses TRBV14 and TRBJ1-2; a weak D match, TRBD1 (6 bases). The V gene lost 6 bases and the J gene lost 2 bases, with 13 bases spanning the gap. CDR1 and CDR2 (germline): SGHDN, FVKESK. The CDR3 consists of 14 residues. Here the CDR3 reads CASRQTGVNYGYTF. CDR3 coding DNA: TGTGCCAGCAGGCAGACAGGAGTCAACTATGGCTACACCTTC.

The chain carries TRBV7-3 and TRBJ2-1, with D uncertain. The CDR3 totals 14 residues. V was trimmed by 6 bases and J by 8 bases, leaving 17 bases between them. CDR1 SGHTA and CDR2 FQGTGA come from the germline V gene. The CDR3 loop reads CASSPMGPADEQFF. The DNA of the CDR3 is TGTGCCAGCAGTCCCATGGGCCCCGCTGATGAGCAGTTCTTC.

This chain connects TRBV9 to TRBJ2-1; no firm D call. V was shortened by 3 bases and J by 0 bases, with 4 bases between the two germline ends. This CDR3 is 13 amino acids long. Germline loops: CDR1 SGDLS, CDR2 YYNGEE. CDR3 coding DNA: TGTGCCAGCAGCGGCAGCTCCTACAATGAGCAGTTCTTC. Amino acids: CASSGSSYNEQFF. The variable domain in full, with the rest retrieved from reference TRBV9 and TRBJ2-1, is DSGVTQTPKHLITATGQRVTLRCSPRSGDLSVYWYQQSLDQGLQFLIQYYNGEERAKGNILERFSAQQFPDLHSELNLSSLELGDSALYFCASSGSSYNEQFFGPGTRLTVL.

The V and J genes are TRBV27 and TRBJ1-2; possible D gene TRBD1, 6 bases. With 3 bases removed from V and 8 bases from J, the gap between germline ends came to 13 bases. This CDR3 spans 13 amino acids. Looked up from germline, CDR1 is MNHEY and CDR2 is SMNVEV (reference sequence). CDR3 loop: CASSFRGSKGYTF. The DNA for the CDR3 is TGTGCCAGCAGTTTCAGGGGAAGTAAGGGCTACACCTTC.

V usage is TRBV2 and J usage is TRBJ2-7; TRBD2 is a possible D gene (5 bases). With 4 bases removed from V and 3 bases from J, the gap between germline ends came to 7 bases. The CDR3 loop spans 12 amino acids. Looked up from germline, CDR1 is SNHLY and CDR2 is FYNNEI. DNA for the CDR3: TGTGCCAGCAGTGGAGGGTTCTACGAGCAGTACTTC. It encodes CASSGGFYEQYF.